Below, one T cell receptor beta chain is given with its context. This clonotype occurred many times. The antigen it recognizes is unknown. Base qualities are missing; no much larger clone stands one base away. Patients with ophthalmopathy had moderately to severely active disease, with a Clinical Activity Score of 3 or more, a NOSPECS grade of 4 or more, and a disease duration of less than 3 months. Patients with other autoimmune diseases, uncontrolled infections, pregnancy or lactation were excluded. Diagnosis was based on clinical symptoms, serum thyroxine, TRAb, thyroid ultrasound and orbital computed tomography. Using Ficoll-Paque density gradient centrifugation, PBMCs were isolated from 8.5 to 10 ml of fresh peripheral blood. Trizol reagent was used to extract the total RNA, and its quality was then checked on an Agilent 2100 Bioanalyzer. These data originate in a study of Graves' ophthalmopathy and Graves' hyperthyroidism listed by TCRdb under 2018. Study-wide context: Peripheral blood was collected at initial diagnosis, prior to any treatment. The study used signatures of the TCR beta repertoire to tell Graves' ophthalmopathy apart from Graves' hyperthyroidism and to predict which patients would progress to ophthalmopathy. In total, 135 blood samples were TCR-sequenced: around 42 ophthalmopathy, some 75 hyperthyroidism and roughly 17 hyperthyroidism-to-ophthalmopathy patients. To explore V-J signatures that distinguish ophthalmopathy from hyperthyroidism, a discovery set of about a hundred patients was enrolled, made up of 40 to 45 with ophthalmopathy and roughly 55 with stable hyperthyroidism. The independent validation cohort included approximately 19 hyperthyroidism patients plus 17 patients who later progressed from hyperthyroidism to ophthalmopathy. In more than five hyperthyroidism patients, T-cell repertoires of thyroid tissue and blood were compared. Following sample collection, hyperthyroidism patients were given methimazole at a starting dose of 30 mg daily, and ophthalmopathy patients were given high-dose intravenous methylprednisolone. The investigation overall reported the following: Sample size was not statistically predetermined, and group allocation was not concealed from the investigators. Most expanded thyroid clonotypes with a frequency above 0.001 also appeared in blood, which suggests that blood repertoires may reflect the immune response in the thyroid. In cross-validation, the 13-signature model distinguished ophthalmopathy from stable hyperthyroidism with 85% to 90% sensitivity and just under 84% specificity, and in the test set the corresponding values were roughly 80% and 76%. In validation, the model predicted ophthalmopathy progression with about 71% sensitivity and approximately 78% specificity; fewer than 15 predicted patients were CT-confirmed with GO in a median of 6.5 months.

For repertoire sequencing, the TCR beta CDR3 regions were amplified from RNA transcripts. The first round was an RT-PCR using HTBI primers with the Qiagen OneStep RT-PCR kit, and this first round was followed by a second-round multiplex PCR, then size selection and purification. Sequencing of the libraries was carried out on an Illumina HiSeq2000 in paired-end mode with 100 bp reads. In the authors' own workflow: Reads were processed with SOAPnuke, discarding reads with adapters, uncalled bases, mean Phred below 15, or no exact constant-primer or identifier match. COPE v1.2.5 was used to merge the high-quality paired reads. Each unique nucleotide sequence was defined as a clonotype, and clonotypes were aligned to IMGT TRB V, D and J references with MiTCR v1.1. Only V-J combinations with frequency above 0.0001 were analysed, covering 99.2% of repertoires. A TCR clonal expansion and chaos score per V-J combination was defined as the ratio of F50 clonal expansion to chaos observed in the TCRdist matrix. Features were reduced by Welch's t-statistics and random forest to over 10 V-J combinations, which fed a naive Bayes classifier. The similarity between thyroid and blood repertoires was quantified using the Morisita-Horn index. TCRdb's own reprocessing of the public reads used fastp at Q25 and MiXCR and kept productive beta chains. Rows matching on CDR3 protein sequence are summarized as one entry with the most common DNA and genes. The V and J calls, along with clone size, are taken from TCRdb and not from the paper's own processing. Counted in this sample were 600,000 to 950,000 distinct CDR3 sequences; 35% to 50% of them appeared once. The ten largest clones represent 44% of the sample.

V is cut by 1 base and J by 4 bases, and the space between the germline ends is 11 bases. The germline V gene yields SQVTM for CDR1 and ANQGSEA for CDR2. From cysteine to phenylalanine, the CDR3 is 15 amino acids long. Of all the DNA, just the CDR3 is kept, 45 bases in frame from base 1. The sequence was collected from an adult man with Graves' ophthalmopathy. The specimen was peripheral blood. Recombination connected TRBV29-1 to TRBJ2-6, with a tentative D gene TRBD1 over 5 matching bases. In nucleotide form, the sequence is TGCAGCGTTGAAGGGGGCAGGGCAGGGGCCAACGTCCTGACTTTC. This translates into CSVEGGRAGANVLTF.